One TCR beta chain is described in this entry. Deletions cut 6 bases from V and 3 bases from J, with 9 bases between. The CDR3 extends over 14 amino acids. Germline V gene sequence: CDR1 LNHDA, CDR2 SQIVND (reference sequence). These data belong to a study of blood T cell repertoires in COVID-19. Using immunoSEQ multiplex PCR, the repertoire was profiled, and TCRdb retains in-frame clones only, with some absent. The data contain over 100,000 clones, over 80% of them singletons. Sequencing was carried out using peripheral blood. This sequence originates from a woman in her 70s with acute or convalescent COVID-19. The chain joins TRBV19 to TRBJ1-6; D uncertain. The CDR3 DNA is TGTGCCAGTAGGCCCACAGTCTATAATTCACCCCTCCACTTT. It encodes CASRPTVYNSPLHF.